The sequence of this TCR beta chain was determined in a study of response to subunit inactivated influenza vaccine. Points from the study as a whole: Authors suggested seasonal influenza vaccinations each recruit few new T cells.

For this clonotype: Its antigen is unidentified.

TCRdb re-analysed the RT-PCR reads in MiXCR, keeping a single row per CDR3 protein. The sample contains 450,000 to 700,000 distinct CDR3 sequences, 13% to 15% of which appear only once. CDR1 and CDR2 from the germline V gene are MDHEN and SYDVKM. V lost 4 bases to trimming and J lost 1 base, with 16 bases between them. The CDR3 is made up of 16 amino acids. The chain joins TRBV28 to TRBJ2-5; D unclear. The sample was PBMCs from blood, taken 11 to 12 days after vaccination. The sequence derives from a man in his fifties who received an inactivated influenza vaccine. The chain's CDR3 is CASSSPAGPFQETQYF. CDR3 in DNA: TGTGCCAGCAGTTCCCCAGCAGGACCCTTCCAAGAGACCCAGTACTTC.